A selection of T cell receptor beta chains follows, all from one sample in a study of cytomegalovirus exposure and HLA in healthy donors. Clones were read by immunoSEQ multiplex PCR, and TCRdb kept only the in-frame ones, dropping some. Among more than 140,000 clones, almost 85% were seen once, and the ten largest hold about 3.4%. The source material was PBMCs. Receptor source: a man aged 18 to 29 in good health and CMV-seropositive. Each CDR3 is given with its conserved first and last residue. The D gene is left open where the match is weak. Size is omitted from some rows. Given values are once, few, many or a class for expanded clones.

J gene | D gene | V gene | clone size | CDR3 protein | CDR3 DNA
TRBJ1-2 | TRBD1 | TRBV4-1 | - | CASSQANLQGRYGYTF | TGCGCCAGCAGCCAAGCAAACTTACAGGGGCGCTATGGCTACACCTTC
TRBJ2-4 | TRBD1 | TRBV5-1 | - | CASSVRTGTQGAKNIQYF | TGCGCCAGCAGCGTAAGGACAGGGACCCAAGGGGCCAAAAACATTCAGTACTTC
TRBJ1-2 | TRBD1 | TRBV5-1 | - | CASKPGTANYGYTF | TGCGCCAGTAAACCGGGGACAGCCAACTATGGCTACACCTTC
TRBJ2-7 | TRBD2 | TRBV7-8 | - | CASSLGGRAYEQYF | TGTGCCAGCAGCTTAGGTGGGAGGGCCTACGAGCAGTACTTC
TRBJ1-2 | - | TRBV6-6 | - | CASSEQVVYGYTF | TGTGCCAGCAGTGAGCAGGTCGTATATGGCTACACCTTC
TRBJ2-7 | TRBD1 | TRBV4-1 | - | CASSQEPNPTGGPYEQYF | TGCGCCAGCAGCCAAGAACCTAACCCGACAGGGGGCCCCTACGAGCAGTACTTC
TRBJ2-5 | TRBD1 | TRBV19 | few | CASSASGTEETQYF | TGTGCCAGTAGTGCTTCCGGGACAGAAGAGACCCAGTACTTC
TRBJ2-1 | TRBD1 | TRBV27 | - | CASGQGINEQFF | TGTGCCTCGGGACAGGGGATAAATGAGCAGTTCTTC
TRBJ1-5 | - | TRBV19 | - | CASVSGRELRNQPQHF | TGTGCCAGTGTATCTGGCCGTGAATTACGCAATCAGCCCCAGCATTTT
TRBJ2-7 | - | TRBV5-1 | - | CASSLLGLIGGPYEQYF | TGCGCCAGCAGCTTGCTAGGCTTGATCGGCGGGCCCTACGAGCAGTACTTC
TRBJ2-7 | - | TRBV4-1 | once | CASSRLGLDEQYF | TGCGCCAGCAGCCGACTAGGGTTGGACGAGCAGTACTTC
TRBJ1-3 | TRBD1 | TRBV7-8 | - | CASSPDRVGNTIYF | TGTGCCAGCAGCCCCGACAGGGTTGGAAACACCATATATTTT
TRBJ1-2 | TRBD1 | TRBV28 | - | CASSYSHTGQGYGYTF | TGTGCCAGCAGCTACTCTCATACCGGACAGGGCTATGGCTACACCTTC
TRBJ2-1 | - | TRBV19 | few | CASSIAGSTNEQFF | TGTGCCAGTAGTATAGCCGGGTCAACCAATGAGCAGTTCTTC
TRBJ2-4 | TRBD1 | TRBV2 | - | CASSEGGGRLVIQYF | TGTGCCAGCAGTGAAGGAGGGGGCAGGTTGGTCATTCAGTACTTC
TRBJ1-5 | TRBD1 | TRBV6-1 | - | CATNRDRDSNQPQHF | TGTGCCACCAACCGGGACAGGGATAGCAATCAGCCCCAGCATTTT
TRBJ1-1 | - | TRBV6-6 | - | CASSRGQNTEAFF | TGTGCCAGCAGTCGGGGACAGAACACTGAAGCTTTCTTT
TRBJ2-6 | - | TRBV6-1 | - | CASSEAQGGANVLTF | TGTGCCAGCAGTGAAGCGCAGGGTGGGGCCAACGTCCTGACTTTC
TRBJ1-2 | TRBD1 | TRBV5-4 | - | CASSSGQGDYGYTF | TGTGCCAGCAGCTCCGGACAGGGGGACTATGGCTACACCTTC
TRBJ2-7 | TRBD1 | TRBV19 | - | CASSIRQGAGNEQYF | TGTGCCAGTAGTATAAGGCAGGGGGCGGGAAACGAGCAGTACTTC
TRBJ1-2 | TRBD1 | TRBV6-5 | - | CASSKRTGDYGYTF | TGTGCCAGCAGCAAACGGACAGGGGACTATGGCTACACCTTC
TRBJ1-1 | - | TRBV5-1 | - | CASNPGANTEAFF | TGCGCCAGCAACCCTGGGGCGAACACTGAAGCTTTCTTT
TRBJ2-5 | TRBD1 | TRBV10-1 | - | CASSEIVRGHYLGLTQYF | TGCGCCAGCAGTGAAATTGTCAGGGGGCATTACTTAGGGTTGACCCAGTACTTC
TRBJ2-7 | TRBD1 | TRBV6-5 | - | CASSYSTGGFLEQYF | TGTGCCAGCAGTTACTCGACAGGGGGCTTCCTCGAGCAGTACTTC
TRBJ2-3 | - | TRBV7-6 | - | CASSPPSGTDTQYF | TGTGCCAGCAGCCCCCCCAGCGGCACAGATACGCAGTATTTT
TRBJ1-2 | - | TRBV28 | - | CASSSVPSEGRHTF | TGTGCCAGCAGCTCGGTGCCTTCGGAGGGGAGACACACCTTC
TRBJ2-7 | TRBD2 | TRBV6-1 | - | CASSRDYAYEQYF | TGTGCCAGCAGCCGGGACTATGCCTACGAGCAGTACTTC
TRBJ1-2 | - | TRBV11-2 | - | CASSRDGRGGYTF | TGTGCCAGCAGCCGCGACGGCCGCGGTGGCTACACCTTC
TRBJ2-7 | TRBD2 | TRBV2 | - | CASSLLQRVSSGSKYEQYF | TGTGCCAGCAGCCTCCTTCAAAGGGTTTCTAGCGGGAGTAAGTACGAGCAGTACTTC
TRBJ2-7 | TRBD1 | TRBV18 | - | CASSPGQGNEQYF | TGTGCCAGCTCACCGGGACAGGGGAACGAGCAGTACTTC
TRBJ2-6 | - | TRBV28 | - | CASRPGGAGANVLTF | TGTGCCAGCAGACCCGGGGGAGCTGGGGCCAACGTCCTGACTTTC
TRBJ1-1 | - | TRBV5-4 | - | CASSFGYGSLSNTEAFF | TGTGCCAGCAGCTTTGGGTACGGGAGTTTATCGAACACTGAAGCTTTCTTT
TRBJ2-7 | TRBD2 | TRBV10-2 | - | CASGGGFEQYF | TGCGCCAGCGGGGGGGGTTTCGAGCAGTACTTC
TRBJ1-1 | - | TRBV19 | - | CATRRGRATEAFF | TGTGCCACTCGGCGGGGCAGGGCTACTGAAGCTTTCTTT
TRBJ1-3 | TRBD1 | TRBV6-1 | few | CASRTGTVGNTIYF | TGTGCCAGCAGGACCGGGACAGTTGGAAACACCATATATTTT
TRBJ2-7 | - | TRBV19 | - | CASRDTQEDEQYF | TGTGCCAGTCGGGACACCCAAGAGGACGAGCAGTACTTC
TRBJ2-1 | - | TRBV6-5 | - | CASSYSRRTEQFF | TGTGCCAGCAGTTACTCGCGGAGAACTGAGCAGTTCTTC
TRBJ2-7 | TRBD1 | TRBV10-3 | - | CAISDTGTDSYEQYF | TGTGCCATCAGTGATACCGGGACAGACTCCTACGAGCAGTACTTC
TRBJ2-5 | TRBD1 | TRBV11-1 | - | CASSQGAFQETQYF | TGTGCCAGCAGCCAGGGGGCTTTTCAAGAGACCCAGTACTTC
TRBJ1-1 | TRBD1 | TRBV10-3 | - | CAISESNGQANTEAFF | TGTGCCATCAGTGAGTCGAATGGACAGGCTAACACTGAAGCTTTCTTT
TRBJ2-1 | - | TRBV28 | - | CASSFLRGNEQFF | TGTGCCAGCAGTTTTCTACGCGGGAATGAGCAGTTCTTC
TRBJ2-7 | - | TRBV29-1 | few | CSVMVSNEQYF | TGCAGCGTTATGGTTTCTAACGAGCAGTACTTC
TRBJ2-1 | TRBD2 | TRBV28 | - | CASSLTGTSGLNEQFF | TGTGCCAGCAGTTTAACCGGGACTAGCGGGTTAAATGAGCAGTTCTTC
TRBJ1-2 | TRBD1 | TRBV7-9 | - | CASSGGTGGNYGYTF | TGTGCCAGCAGCGGAGGGACAGGGGGTAACTATGGCTACACCTTC
TRBJ2-7 | - | TRBV28 | once | CASSPPDSSYEQYF | TGTGCCAGCAGTCCCCCGGACAGCTCCTACGAGCAGTACTTC
TRBJ2-7 | TRBD1 | TRBV4-2 | - | CASSANRDRDHEQYF | TGTGCCAGCAGCGCAAACCGGGACAGGGACCACGAGCAGTACTTC